This passage covers 20 T cell receptor beta chains from one sample sequenced in a study of blood T cell repertoires in COVID-19. TCRdb keeps only in-frame clones here, not all; method: immunoSEQ multiplex PCR. In the table there are fewer than 250,000 clones, about 83% of which are singletons. Material: peripheral blood. The receptors come from a woman in her forties or fifties with acute or convalescent COVID-19.

This clone was detected ten times or more. The chain carries TRBV5-6 and TRBJ2-7, with TRBD2 matching over 7 bases. V was clipped by 4 bases and J by 3 bases; unmatched bases: 10. CDR1 and CDR2 from the germline V gene are SGHDT and YYEEEE. This CDR3 is built from 15 residues. CDR3 in DNA: TGTGCCAGCAGCGAAGAGGGGACGGGGGGCTACGAGCAGTACTTC. Its protein is CASSEEGTGGYEQYF.

This clone was seen a few times. The rearrangement links TRBV15 to TRBJ2-1; weak D call: TRBD2 (5 bases). There are 17 residues in the CDR3. Between the trimmed V and J ends, which lost 1 base and 4 bases, there was a span of 17 bases. Germline-derived CDR1 and CDR2 are LNHNV and YYDKDF (reference sequence). DNA of the CDR3: TGTGCCACCAGCAGAGTGTTGGGTGGCGGGTATTACAATGAGCAGTTCTTC. It is translated as CATSRVLGGGYYNEQFF.

The chain links TRBV6-4 to TRBJ1-2; TRBD1 aligns across 8 bases. CDR3 size: 14 residues. V shed 2 bases and J 2 bases; nucleotides not matched to a gene: 1. Germline V CDR1 and CDR2: MRHNA, SNTAGT. CDR3 region: CASSDGTGNYGYTF. CDR3 in DNA: TGTGCCAGCAGTGACGGGACAGGAAACTATGGCTACACCTTC.

This clone was detected only a few times. V and J are TRBV25-1 and TRBJ1-1; 8 bases align to TRBD1. The germline V gene encodes CDR1 MGHDK and CDR2 SYGVNS. The CDR3 spans 14 residues. V lost 6 bases, J lost 1 base, and 4 bases stayed unmatched. The CDR3 bases are TGTGCCAGCAGCATCGGGACAGGGAACACTGAAGCTTTCTTT. Translation: CASSIGTGNTEAFF.

The rearrangement links TRBV5-4 to TRBJ2-3; 8 positions match TRBD2. In germline, CDR1 is SGHNT, CDR2 YYREEE (reference sequence). V dropped 4 bases and J dropped 3; count of bases not matched to a gene: 10. The CDR3 is 16 amino acids. CDR3 DNA sequence: TGTGCCAGCAGCCCCCCGGGTAGCGGGAAGACAGATACGCAGTATTTT. As protein: CASSPPGSGKTDTQYF.

The V call is TRBV7-8, the J call TRBJ2-5, with TRBD2 identical over 9 bases. Trimming removed 4 bases from V and 5 bases from J; junction bases left unmatched: 11. Germline-derived CDR1 and CDR2 are SGHVS and FQNEAQ. This CDR3 contains 16 residues. The CDR3 sequence: CASSSNGGRARETQYF. CDR3 nucleotide sequence: TGTGCCAGCAGCTCCAATGGCGGGAGGGCCCGGGAGACCCAGTACTTC.

V and J are TRBV18 and TRBJ2-7; TRBD2 aligns across 7 bases. The germline V gene encodes CDR1 KGHSH and CDR2 LQKENI. The CDR3 totals 15 residues. The J segment lost 6 bases and the V segment lost 5 bases, leaving 13 bases of the junction unmatched. The CDR3 DNA follows: TGTGCCAGCTCATCACGTGGTAGCGGGTTCGTCGAGCAGTACTTC. This sequence encodes CASSSRGSGFVEQYF.

This chain links TRBV21-1 with TRBJ2-5; the DNA was not used to check the table's D call, TRBD2. TRBV21-1 is designated a pseudogene. The CDR3 is made up of 15 amino acids. The CDR3 loop reads CASSKVGSAGETQYF. The CDR3 region has the DNA TGTGCCAGCAGCAAAGTCGGTAGCGCAGGTGAGACCCAGTACTTC.

The V call is TRBV6-2 or TRBV6-3, the J call TRBJ2-7; 10 nucleotides agree with TRBD2. Germline V gene sequence: CDR1 MNHEY, CDR2 SVGEGT. J gave up 4 bases and V 2 bases, and 2 bases lay outside the gene matches. The CDR3 is 14 amino acids. The CDR3 region has the DNA TGTGCCAGCAGTTACGGGACTAGCGCGTACGAGCAGTACTTC. Encoded protein: CASSYGTSAYEQYF.

The chain joins TRBV3-1 (or the pseudogene TRBV3-2) to TRBJ2-5; 7 bases align to TRBD2. The V gene end was trimmed by 4 bases and the J gene end by 4 bases; junction bases not matched to a gene: 12. CDR3 length: 16 residues. The germline V gene has CDR1 LGHDT and CDR2 YNNKEL (reference sequence). The CDR3 here is CASSPLREDARETQYF. The CDR3 DNA is TGTGCCAGCAGCCCCCTCCGGGAGGACGCTCGAGAGACCCAGTACTTC.

This rearrangement joins TRBV11-1 to TRBJ2-1; TRBD1 aligns across 8 bases. Per the germline V gene, CDR1 is SGHAT and CDR2 is FQDESV (reference sequence). The CDR3 loop spans 14 amino acids. V lost 6 bases and J lost 7; bases outside the gene matches: 8. The CDR3 protein is CASRQRTGSNEQFF. As DNA, the CDR3 is TGTGCCAGCAGACAAAGGACAGGGTCGAATGAGCAGTTCTTC. The full variable domain, rest sourced from reference TRBV11-1 and TRBJ2-1, is EAEVAQSPRYKITEKSQAVAFWCDPISGHATLYWYRQILGQGPELLVQFQDESVVDDSQLPKDRFSAERLKGVDSTLKIQPAELGDSAMYLCASRQRTGSNEQFFGPGTRLTVL.

DNA for the CDR3: TGTGCCAGCAGTTTGGGGGGGAACCTTTACAATGAGCAGTTCTTC. As protein: CASSLGGNLYNEQFF. The chain recombines TRBV28 with TRBJ2-1; 7 bases map to TRBD2. There are 15 residues in the CDR3. Trimming took 3 bases from V and 4 from J; bases not matched to a gene: 6. The germline gives CDR1 MDHEN, CDR2 SYDVKM.

This rearrangement joins TRBV3-1 (or the pseudogene TRBV3-2) to TRBJ1-1, with TRBD1 identical over 11 bases. Per the germline V gene, CDR1 is LGHDT and CDR2 is YNNKEL (reference sequence). The CDR3 sequence is 15 residues long. V gave up 2 bases and J gave up 5 bases; unmatched junction bases: 4. In nucleotides, the CDR3 is TGTGCCAGCAGCCAAAGGGGACAGGGGGGGACTGAAGCTTTCTTT. It encodes CASSQRGQGGTEAFF.

The V gene is TRBV19, the J gene TRBJ2-1, with D hard to call. CDR1 is LNHDA, CDR2 SQIVND, per germline (reference sequence). V gave up 6 bases and J gave up 0 bases, with 12 bases separating them. The CDR3 loop spans 15 amino acids. This CDR3 reads CASRGSASSYNEQFF. The CDR3, as DNA: TGTGCCAGTAGGGGCTCCGCGAGCTCCTACAATGAGCAGTTCTTC.

This chain joins TRBV4-2 and TRBJ2-1, with 7 positions matching TRBD1. The CDR3 is made up of 15 amino acids. The V segment lost 0 bases and the J segment 4 bases; nucleotides outside the gene matches: 3. The V gene's germline CDR1 is LGHNA and CDR2 YNFKEQ. In nucleotides, the CDR3 is TGTGCCAGCAGCCAAGAGGGGGACAGTTACAATGAGCAGTTCTTC. This codes for CASSQEGDSYNEQFF.

The J gene is TRBJ1-2, the V gene TRBV4-1, with a tentative D call TRBD1 (5 bases). The CDR3 has 13 amino acids. In germline, CDR1 is MGHRA, CDR2 YSYEKL. The V gene lost 4 bases and the J gene lost 5 bases, with 11 bases spanning the gap. The chain's CDR3 is CASSLGTVYGYTF. CDR3 DNA sequence: TGCGCCAGCAGCCTCGGGACTGTATATGGCTACACCTTC.

A remark on this clone: This likely comes from a read error, as the CDR3 has no conserved phenylalanine or tryptophan at its end. The DNA is omitted, as the CDR3 cannot be located on it reliably, and the CDR3 follows TCRdb's listing. V usage is TRBV3-1 (or the pseudogene TRBV3-2) and J usage is TRBJ2-3; the DNA was not compared with TRBD2, the D call given in the table. With termini counted, the CDR3 has 15 amino acids. Germline values: CDR1 LGHDT, CDR2 YNNKEL (reference sequence). The CDR3 loop is CASSQGPLRSGSLGL.

The chain joins TRBV6-6 to TRBJ1-3, with TRBD1 matching over 7 bases. The CDR3 runs 15 residues. Germline trimming cut 4 bases from V and 4 bases from J; bases unmatched to any gene: 7. The germline V gene encodes CDR1 MNHNY and CDR2 SVGAGI (reference sequence). This CDR3 is CASSSIDREGNTIYF. The CDR3 DNA follows: TGTGCCAGCAGTTCCATAGACAGGGAGGGAAACACCATATATTTT.

This clone turned up a few times. This sequence joins TRBV11-3 and TRBJ2-3, with a weak D call TRBD2 (5 bases). The germline gives CDR1 SGHNT, CDR2 YENEEA. This CDR3 comprises 14 residues. Trimming removed 5 bases at V and 7 bases at J, with 16 bases between. CDR3 region: CASSEGGRRNTQYF. CDR3 nucleotides: TGTGCCAGCAGCGAGGGTGGGCGGAGGAATACGCAGTATTTT.

The chain carries TRBV20-1 and TRBJ2-7; 8 bases fit TRBD2. V shed 3 bases, J shed 0 bases, and the junction held 7 bases outside the gene matches. There are 15 residues in the CDR3. Germline V gives CDR1 DFQATT, CDR2 SNEGSKA (reference sequence). CDR3 loop: CSASGGRPLSYEQYF. In nucleotides, the CDR3 is TGCAGTGCTAGTGGCGGGAGGCCCCTCTCCTACGAGCAGTACTTC.